These 10 T cell receptor beta chains share one sample of origin, sequenced in a study of T cells in Graves' hyperthyroidism and ophthalmopathy. RNA transcripts provided the source from which TCR beta CDR3 regions were amplified. Carried out on the TCR CDR3, a first-round RT-PCR used the HTBI primer set. TCRdb used MiXCR to reprocess the multiplex PCR reads, holding one entry per CDR3 protein. The table includes 450,000 to 700,000 distinct CDR3 sequences, 46% detected once. Sequencing input: peripheral blood or thyroid tissue (not recorded which). The receptors originated from an adult woman with Graves' disease, either hyperthyroidism or ophthalmopathy (not recorded which).

This clonotype was seen repeatedly, ten times or more. This chain connects TRBV5-1 to TRBJ2-7, with 8 bases matching TRBD2. This CDR3 spans 14 amino acids. The V gene end was trimmed by 3 bases and the J gene end by 3 bases; junction bases not matched to a gene: 5. Germline-derived CDR1 and CDR2 are SGHRS and YFSETQ. This CDR3 is CASSSTSDVYEQYF. The CDR3, as DNA: TGCGCCAGCAGCTCGACTAGCGACGTCTACGAGCAGTACTTC.

The table lists this clonotype with many counts. V usage is TRBV7-3 and J usage is TRBJ1-1; possibly TRBD1 for D (6 bases). The germline V gene has CDR1 SGHTA and CDR2 FQGTGA. V lost 5 bases, J lost 0 bases, and 13 bases lay in between. CDR3 length: 15 amino acids. CDR3 region: CASSKDSTVNTEAFF. In DNA, the CDR3 is TGTGCCAGCAGCAAGGACAGCACGGTGAACACTGAAGCTTTCTTT.

Turning to this clonotype: A much larger clone differs by one base, so this may be a read error. The genes are TRBV3-1 and TRBJ1-1; D is unclear. Germline V gene sequence: CDR1 LGHDT, CDR2 YNNKEL (reference sequence). The CDR3 is 13 residues long. In nucleotides, the CDR3 is TGTGCCAGCAGCCGGGTTTTGGCGACTGAAGCTGTCTTT. Its protein product is CASSRVLATEAVF. The full variable domain, in which reference TRBV3-1 and TRBJ1-1 provide the parts outside the CDR3, is DTAVSQTPKYLVTQMGNDKSIKCEQNLGHDTMYWYKQDSKKFLKIMFSYNNKELIINETVPNRFSPKSPDKAHLNLHINSLELGDSAVYFCASSRVLATEAVFGQGTRLTVV.

This clonotype came up many times. The chain has TRBV7-2 and TRBJ1-2; 8 bases map to TRBD1. Germline V lookup: CDR1 SGHTA, CDR2 FQGNSA. Germline trimming cut 3 bases from V and 4 bases from J; bases unmatched to any gene: 16. The CDR3 extends over 18 amino acids. The CDR3, as DNA: TGTGCCAGCAGCTTGTCCACCTGGGCGGACAGGGACGTCTATGGCTACACCTTC. Amino acids: CASSLSTWADRDVYGYTF.

The chain recombines TRBV4-1 with TRBJ1-6; 11 positions agree with TRBD1. Germline CDR1 and CDR2: MGHRA and YSYEKL. This CDR3 comprises 17 residues. J was trimmed by 5 bases and V by 5 bases; bases with no gene match: 8. The CDR3 nucleotides are TGCGCCAGCAGCACCAGGACAGGGGGCCTTAATAATTCACCCCTCCACTTT. As protein: CASSTRTGGLNNSPLHF.

This clonotype was counted at least ten times. The rearrangement links TRBV20-1 to TRBJ1-3; the D is unclear. Trimming stripped 1 base from V and 0 bases from J, with 7 bases between. The V gene's germline CDR1 is DFQATT and CDR2 SNEGSKA (reference sequence). There are 14 residues in the CDR3. The CDR3 loop is CSARGRNSGNTIYF. The CDR3 coding sequence is TGCAGTGCTAGAGGACGAAACTCTGGAAACACCATATATTTT.

V usage is TRBV29-1 and J usage is TRBJ1-2; TRBD1 matches 7 bases. V shed 2 bases and J 6 bases; nucleotides not matched to a gene: 9. This CDR3 has 14 residues. Germline V lookup: CDR1 SQVTM, CDR2 ANQGSEA. In DNA form, the CDR3 reads TGCAGCGTTGAAAGACAGGGCCTTCGGAATGGCTACACCTTC. Its protein is CSVERQGLRNGYTF.

Comments on this clonotype: One end of the junction does not line up with germline, which may come from a read error. CDR3 protein: CASSTQGGWPYEQYF. CDR3 sequence (DNA): TGTGCCAGCAGTACCCAGGGAGGATGGCCGTACGAGCAGTACTTC. This chain uses TRBV10-3 with TRBJ2-7, with D possibly matching TRBD2 (6 bases). The CDR3 totals 15 residues. Germline values: CDR1 ENHRY, CDR2 SYGVKD.

The chain is built from TRBV7-2 and TRBJ2-2, with D unclear. Germline CDR1 and CDR2: SGHTA and FQGNSA. Deletions cut 5 bases from V and 7 bases from J, with 8 bases between. CDR3 length equals 12 residues. CDR3 sequence reads: CASSRFGGELFF. CDR3 DNA sequence: TGTGCCAGCAGCCGATTTGGCGGGGAGCTGTTTTTT.

The chain combines TRBV7-2 with TRBJ1-2; D is unresolved. The CDR3 contains 14 residues. V lost 5 bases, J lost 2 bases, and 12 bases lay in between. Germline V gene sequence: CDR1 SGHTA, CDR2 FQGNSA. The CDR3 nucleotides read TGTGCCAGCAGCGCGCTTGAGGGAAACTATGGCTACACCTTC. This translates into CASSALEGNYGYTF.